The 19 T cell receptor beta chains below were found in one sample sequenced in a study of T cell changes during pregnancy in multiple sclerosis (dated by TCRdb to the late 2010s). Receptor libraries were prepared by the immunoSEQ multiplex PCR assay. As stored in TCRdb, this immuneACCESS dataset retains in-frame rearrangements with V and J assigned. A fraction of the clones does not appear; measured against another copy, unresolved V genes explain less than half of the discrepancy, and the remainder lacks a known reason. Here the sample has 85,000 to 100,000 clones; roughly 92% occur a single time. In total, the top ten clones hold about 3% of the sample. The sequencing used peripheral blood, collected in the first trimester of pregnancy. These receptors were taken from a female donor with multiple sclerosis, enrolled in a pregnancy study.

The gene calls are TRBV7-2 and TRBJ2-1; 7 bases are a match to TRBD2. Germline trimming cut 3 bases from V and 4 bases from J; bases unmatched to any gene: 6. CDR1 and CDR2 (germline): SGHTA, FQGNSA. The CDR3 spans 15 residues. CDR3 DNA: TGTGCCAGCAGCTTCGGCGGGAGCGGTTACAATGAGCAGTTCTTC. It specifies CASSFGGSGYNEQFF.

The V gene is TRBV7-9, the J gene TRBJ2-7, with 12 bases aligning to TRBD2. The CDR3 is 19 residues long. The V gene end was trimmed by 4 bases and the J gene end by 1 base; junction bases not matched to a gene: 14. The germline V gene has CDR1 SEHNR and CDR2 FQNEAQ (reference sequence). For the CDR3, the DNA is TGTGCCAGCAGCTCCCCAAGTGGGACTAGCGGGCGCCGGTCCTACGAGCAGTACTTC. This translates into CASSSPSGTSGRRSYEQYF.

CDR3 coding DNA: TGTGCCAGCAGCTTAGCGCCCCGGGAGGGGCAGTACTTC. Amino acids: CASSLAPREGQYF. The chain is built from TRBV7-6 and TRBJ2-7; 8 bases match TRBD2. Germline trimming cut 0 bases from V and 9 bases from J; bases unmatched to any gene: 4. From germline, CDR1 is SGHVS and CDR2 FNYEAQ. The CDR3 length is 13 residues. Using reference TRBV7-6 and TRBJ2-7 for the parts outside the CDR3, the full variable domain is GAGVSQSPRYKVTKRGQDVALRCDPISGHVSLYWYRQALGQGPEFLTYFNYEAQQDKSGLPNDRFSAERPEGSISTLTIQRTEQRDSAMYRCASSLAPREGQYFGPGTRLTVT.

This clone was seen a few times. The chain has TRBV7-9 and TRBJ1-2; D is undetermined. V was cut by 1 base and J by 7 bases, with 7 bases left in between. CDR1 is SEHNR and CDR2 is FQNEAQ in the germline V gene (reference sequence). This CDR3 region has 12 residues. This CDR3 reads CASSLVEAGYTF. CDR3 nucleotide sequence: TGTGCCAGCAGCTTAGTAGAGGCTGGCTACACCTTC.

The CDR3 DNA is TGTGCCAGCAGCTCCGGGACTAGCAATGAGCAGTTCTTC. Protein sequence: CASSSGTSNEQFF. This rearrangement joins TRBV7-8 to TRBJ2-1; 8 bases are a match to TRBD2. The junction had 2 bases not matched to a gene; V was cut back by 4 bases and J by 6 bases. Germline values: CDR1 SGHVS, CDR2 FQNEAQ. The CDR3 is 13 amino acids.

The chain has TRBV15 and TRBJ2-7, with a weak D call TRBD1 (6 bases). The CDR3 is made up of 16 amino acids. Germline V CDR1 and CDR2: LNHNV, YYDKDF (reference sequence). V lost 0 bases and J lost 4, with 16 bases in between. CDR3 region: CATSRDVGVGAYEQYF. The DNA for the CDR3 is TGTGCCACCAGCAGAGATGTGGGGGTGGGGGCTTACGAGCAGTACTTC.

This clone was counted between two and nine times. The chain joins TRBV29-1 to TRBJ1-1; D ambiguous. V lost 2 bases, J lost 1 base, and 14 bases lay in between. The V gene's germline CDR1 is SQVTM and CDR2 ANQGSEA. This CDR3 has 15 residues. The CDR3 here is CSVELRVSPNTEAFF. The CDR3 coding sequence is TGCAGCGTTGAATTACGCGTTTCACCGAACACTGAAGCTTTCTTT.

CDR3 amino acids: CSVRTNSNTGELFF. The CDR3 DNA sequence: TGCAGCGTTAGGACTAATTCGAACACCGGGGAGCTGTTTTTT. V is TRBV29-1 and J is TRBJ2-2; D is possibly TRBD2 (6 bases). The CDR3 length is 14 residues. V was cut by 5 bases and J by 0 bases, with 10 bases left in between. Germline CDR1 SQVTM, CDR2 ANQGSEA.

This rearrangement joins TRBV2 to TRBJ1-3; 7 bases align to TRBD1. This CDR3 contains 15 residues. From germline, CDR1 is SNHLY and CDR2 FYNNEI. The trim removed 5 bases at V and 0 bases at J, leaving 4 bases unmatched. CDR3 bases: TGTGCCAGCAGTACAGGGGCCGCCTCTGGAAACACCATATATTTT. Its protein is CASSTGAASGNTIYF.

The chain has TRBV28 and TRBJ1-2, with TRBD1 matching over 7 bases. The CDR3 contains 13 residues. CDR1 and CDR2 from the germline V gene are MDHEN and SYDVKM. The V gene end was trimmed by 6 bases and the J gene end by 3 bases; junction bases not matched to a gene: 4. The CDR3 here is CASRDTGDYGYTF. The DNA of the CDR3 is TGTGCCAGCAGGGACACAGGGGACTATGGCTACACCTTC.

The gene calls are TRBV6-1 and TRBJ2-7; D call uncertain. Trimming took 1 base from V and 8 from J, leaving 9 bases between them. The CDR3 consists of 12 residues. From germline, CDR1 is MNHNS and CDR2 SASEGT. CDR3 sequence: CASSEDRVKQYF. The DNA of the CDR3 is TGTGCCAGCAGTGAAGATCGGGTTAAGCAGTACTTC.

The chain joins TRBV29-1 to TRBJ2-3, with a possible D match to TRBD2 (6 bases). Per germline, CDR1 SQVTM and CDR2 ANQGSEA. The CDR3 is 12 residues long. V was clipped by 8 bases and J by 4 bases, with 13 bases between them. The CDR3 bases are TGCAGCCTCCGGAGGGGTGCAGATACGCAGTATTTT. Translation: CSLRRGADTQYF.

V gene TRBV5-5 combines with J gene TRBJ2-2, with D possibly TRBD1 on 6 matching bases. This CDR3 comprises 14 residues. Per germline, CDR1 SGHKS and CDR2 YYEKEE (reference sequence). V lost 3 bases, J lost 5 bases, and 11 bases lay in between. CDR3 loop: CASSWIQGTGELFF. As DNA, the CDR3 is TGTGCCAGCAGCTGGATTCAGGGGACCGGGGAGCTGTTTTTT.

V and J are TRBV2 and TRBJ2-7; a possible D gene is TRBD2 (5 bases). V was clipped by 6 bases and J by 2 bases, with 14 bases between them. CDR1 and CDR2 from the germline V gene are SNHLY and FYNNEI. This CDR3 is built from 14 residues. Written as DNA, the CDR3 is TGTGCCAGCAGGCCAGGATTGACTACCTACGAGCAGTACTTC. It specifies CASRPGLTTYEQYF. Full variable domain (missing parts from reference TRBV2 and TRBJ2-7): EPEVTQTPSHQVTQMGQEVILRCVPISNHLYFYWYRQILGQKVEFLVSFYNNEISEKSEIFDDQFSVERPDGSNFTLKIRSTKLEDSAMYFCASRPGLTTYEQYFGPGTRLTVT.

The J gene is TRBJ2-2, the V gene TRBV5-4, with D uncertain. Germline lookup yields CDR1 SGHNT and CDR2 YYREEE (reference sequence). This CDR3 has 12 amino acids. V lost 2 bases to trimming and J lost 5 bases, with 4 bases between them. The CDR3 is CASSFKTGELFF. DNA for the CDR3: TGTGCCAGCAGCTTCAAAACCGGGGAGCTGTTTTTT.

V gene TRBV9 combines with J gene TRBJ2-1; 13 bases fit TRBD2. From germline, CDR1 is SGDLS and CDR2 YYNGEE. This CDR3 spans 16 amino acids. V gave up 3 bases and J gave up 6 bases; unmatched junction bases: 6. The CDR3 bases are TGTGCCAGCAGCGCCCGACTAGCGGGAGGTCGCAATGAGCAGTTCTTC. It is translated as CASSARLAGGRNEQFF.

The CDR3 nucleotides are TGTGCCAGCTCCCAAGGGGGGGGACCCACAGATACGCAGTATTTT. Protein: CASSQGGGPTDTQYF. The gene calls are TRBV6-6 and TRBJ2-3, with D perhaps TRBD2 (7 bases). With 8 bases removed from V and 2 bases from J, the gap between germline ends came to 17 bases. The CDR3 is made up of 15 amino acids. Germline CDR1 reads MNHNY; CDR2 reads SVGAGI (reference sequence).

This chain connects TRBV6-6 to TRBJ2-1, with D perhaps matching TRBD1 (6 bases). V was shortened by 2 bases and J by 7 bases, with 18 bases between the two germline ends. The germline V gene encodes CDR1 MNHNY and CDR2 SVGAGI (reference sequence). The CDR3 is 16 amino acids. The CDR3 sequence: CASSYIIRQARNEQFF. The DNA for the CDR3 is TGTGCCAGCAGTTACATTATCAGACAGGCAAGGAATGAGCAGTTCTTC.

The chain combines TRBV19 with TRBJ1-5; a possible D gene is TRBD1 (5 bases). V was cut by 1 base and J by 5 bases, with 18 bases left in between. The CDR3 runs 17 residues. CDR1 and CDR2 (germline): LNHDA, SQIVND (reference sequence). In nucleotides, the CDR3 is TGTGCCAGTAGTATAGGGACAACGAACCGGATCCATCAGCCCCAGCATTTT. Amino acids: CASSIGTTNRIHQPQHF.